These 10 T cell receptor beta chains originate from one sample sequenced in a study of identical twins. TCRdb independently ran MiXCR on the 5' RACE reads; one entry per CDR3 protein. The sample holds around 290,000 distinct CDR3 sequences; roughly 10% are singletons and the top ten take roughly 6.4%. These data were also filed under a second study, of yellow fever vaccine responses in identical twins.

Sequencing used CD8+ T cells sorted from blood. Every receptor here comes from a young woman in good health.

The chain is built from TRBV20-1 and TRBJ2-1; 12 bases fit TRBD2. V lost 6 bases to trimming and J lost 9 bases; unmatched junction nucleotides: 3. The CDR3 runs to 12 residues. In germline, CDR1 is DFQATT, CDR2 SNEGSKA (reference sequence). CDR3 coding DNA: TGCAGTGCACTAGCGGGAGGCACTGAGCAGTTCTTC. The encoded protein is CSALAGGTEQFF.

This clonotype was picked up many times. The chain uses TRBV20-1 and TRBJ2-7; 7 bases map to TRBD2. Losses at the gene ends were 3 bases for V and 1 base for J; bases not matched to a gene: 9. The CDR3 spans 15 residues. The germline gives CDR1 DFQATT, CDR2 SNEGSKA (reference sequence). The CDR3 loop is CSARILAGESYEQYF. The CDR3 bases are TGCAGTGCTAGGATTTTAGCGGGCGAGTCCTACGAGCAGTACTTC.

V is TRBV5-1 and J is TRBJ2-4; D is perhaps TRBD1 (5 bases). The CDR3 length is 15 residues. Germline loops: CDR1 SGHRS, CDR2 YFSETQ. Trimming took 4 bases from V and 4 from J, leaving 15 bases between them. The CDR3 reads CASSMYGDSKNIQYF. The CDR3, as DNA: TGCGCCAGCAGCATGTATGGTGACAGTAAAAACATTCAGTACTTC.

The sample holds a few counts of this clonotype. The chain combines TRBV4-3 with TRBJ2-1; perhaps D is TRBD1 or TRBD2 (5 bases each). The CDR3 covers 13 residues. Trimming removed 0 bases from V and 9 bases from J, with 9 bases in between. Germline CDR1 and CDR2: LGHNA and YSLEER. Here the CDR3 reads CASSQDVGVEQFF. CDR3 sequence (DNA): TGCGCCAGCAGCCAAGATGTGGGGGTTGAGCAGTTCTTC.

The chain couples TRBV7-9 to TRBJ1-1; the D gene is possibly TRBD1 (5 bases). This CDR3 spans 13 amino acids. V lost 5 bases and J 7 bases, leaving 14 bases between the germline ends. Per the germline V gene, CDR1 is SEHNR and CDR2 is FQNEAQ (reference sequence). DNA of the CDR3: TGTGCCAGCAGCCTCGGGACTGACTTTGAAGCTTTCTTT. This translates into CASSLGTDFEAFF. The variable domain in full, completed from reference TRBV7-9 and TRBJ1-1, reads DTGVSQNPRHKITKRGQNVTFRCDPISEHNRLYWYRQTLGQGPEFLTYFQNEAQLEKSRLLSDRFSAERPKGSFSTLEIQRTEQGDSAMYLCASSLGTDFEAFFGQGTRLTVV.

This clonotype was picked up many times. The rearrangement uses TRBV4-1 and TRBJ2-4; D gene uncertain. V gave up 5 bases and J gave up 0 bases, with 5 bases separating them. The CDR3 loop spans 13 amino acids. Looked up from germline, CDR1 is MGHRA and CDR2 is YSYEKL. The CDR3 sequence is CASSDIAKNIQYF. Written as DNA, the CDR3 is TGCGCCAGCAGCGACATAGCCAAAAACATTCAGTACTTC.

The CDR3: CASSLVGQGNTIYF. The DNA of the CDR3 is TGCGCCAGCAGCTTGGTGGGACAGGGAAACACCATATATTTT. The rearrangement joins TRBV5-1 to TRBJ1-3; 7 nucleotides agree with TRBD1. Germline trimming cut 0 bases from V and 4 bases from J; bases unmatched to any gene: 1. The germline CDR1 and CDR2 sequences are SGHRS and YFSETQ. The CDR3 totals 14 residues.

This chain uses TRBV7-2 with TRBJ1-1, with D unresolved. The V end was cut by 3 bases, the J end by 1 base, with 9 bases between. Germline V gives CDR1 SGHTA, CDR2 FQGNSA. The CDR3 runs to 14 residues. Here the CDR3 reads CASSLVSTNTEAFF. CDR3 in DNA: TGTGCCAGCAGCTTGGTATCAACGAACACTGAAGCTTTCTTT.

This clonotype was seen ten or more times. The chain combines TRBV29-1 with TRBJ2-5; no reliable D call. Deletions cut 2 bases from V and 8 bases from J, with 12 bases between. Germline V gene lookup returns CDR1 SQVTM and CDR2 ANQGSEA. The length of the CDR3 is 12 residues. In nucleotides, the CDR3 is TGCAGCGTTGAAACCCTAGGCCGCACCCAGTACTTC. The encoded protein is CSVETLGRTQYF.

This clonotype was detected ten times or more. This chain uses TRBV30 with TRBJ2-1; 10 bases match TRBD1. Germline loops: CDR1 GTSNPN, CDR2 SVGIG (reference sequence). The CDR3 is made up of 14 amino acids. V lost 2 bases and J lost 6; bases outside the gene matches: 4. The CDR3 protein is CAWSRRQGANEQFF. The CDR3 bases are TGTGCCTGGAGTCGGCGACAGGGGGCCAATGAGCAGTTCTTC. The full variable domain, completed using reference TRBV30 and TRBJ2-1, is SQTIHQWPATLVQPVGSPLSLECTVEGTSNPNLYWYRQAAGRGLQLLFYSVGIGQISSEVPQNLSASRPQDRQFILSSKKLLLSDSGFYLCAWSRRQGANEQFFGPGTRLTVL.